This entry features one T cell receptor (beta chain) sequence. This clonotype was detected many times. Its antigen is unknown. No qualities accompany the bases; no much larger clone lies one base away. The data derive from a study of CD8 T cells in ankylosing spondylitis (dated by TCRdb to the late 2010s). The study in broad terms: To find TCR variants linked to disease, the study profiled T cell receptor beta repertoires in ankylosing spondylitis patients and healthy donors. Peripheral blood samples were taken, and synovial fluid was additionally collected from ankylosing spondylitis patients. The full study cohort was made up of 20 to 25 ankylosing spondylitis patients and 108 healthy donors. Here is what the overall study found, with its caveats: Blood from ankylosing spondylitis patients appeared to be characterized by a TCR beta motif made up of fewer than ten highly homologous amino acid variants. The disease-linked clones were reported to be significantly enriched in matched synovial fluid samples from ankylosing spondylitis patients. A CD8+ phenotype was shown by the disease-linked clones, which were found at relatively low frequencies in peripheral blood. Some motif variants were previously reported in synovial fluid and blood of reactive arthritis patients, suggesting common disease-initiation mechanisms.

V trim: 6 bases; J trim: 7 bases; unmatched bases: 9. Spanning cysteine to phenylalanine, the CDR3 consists of 14 amino acids. Just CDR3 DNA is preserved here, 42 bases in frame from base 1. The germline V gene sets CDR1 to SQVTM and CDR2 to ANQGSEA. The run used an Illumina HiSeq 2500. Quantitative 5'-RACE with molecular barcodes was used to prepare TCR beta libraries. The original methods were these. A new computational method based on a probabilistic model of VDJ rearrangement was used to identify disease-linked TCR variants. The raw public reads went through TCRdb reprocessing: fastp at Q25, MiXCR clone calling, in-frame beta chains kept. Entries are consolidated by CDR3 protein sequence, retaining the most common genes and DNA. The V and J calls here are based on TCRdb, not the publication. The sample contains more than 200,000 distinct CDR3 sequences, roughly 25% of them found a single time. The ten largest account for over 0.55% of the sample.

The TCR was taken from a male donor with ankylosing spondylitis or in good health (not recorded which). The rearranged chain carries TRBV29-1 and TRBJ2-3, with TRBD2 matching 11 junction bases. The specimen sequenced was blood, either unsorted or a sorted T cell fraction (not recorded which). The CDR3 loop reads CSVRSGGAFNTQYF. The nucleotide sequence reads as follows: TGCAGCGTCCGTAGCGGGGGGGCCTTTAATACGCAGTATTTT.